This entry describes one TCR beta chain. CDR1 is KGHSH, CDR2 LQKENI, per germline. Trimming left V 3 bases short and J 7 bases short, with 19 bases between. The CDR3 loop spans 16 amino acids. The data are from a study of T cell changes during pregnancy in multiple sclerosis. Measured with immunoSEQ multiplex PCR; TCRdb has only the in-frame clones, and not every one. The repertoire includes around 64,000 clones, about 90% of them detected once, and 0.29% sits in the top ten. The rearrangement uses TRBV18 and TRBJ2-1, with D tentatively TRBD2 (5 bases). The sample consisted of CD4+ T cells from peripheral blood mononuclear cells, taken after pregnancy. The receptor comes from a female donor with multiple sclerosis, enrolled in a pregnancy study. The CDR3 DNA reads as TGTGCCAGCTCACCTTCCCCGGACTCGGGTAGGAATGAGCAGTTCTTC. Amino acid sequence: CASSPSPDSGRNEQFF.